These T cell receptor beta chains were read from a single sample in a study of shared clonotypes between healthy human individuals. TCRdb's table, derived via immunoSEQ multiplex PCR, lists solely in-frame clones and lacks some. The sample holds roughly 2 million clones; around 95% are singletons and the top ten take 0.1% to 0.15%. The sequenced sample was naive CD4+ T cells sorted from blood. The receptors here all came from a man aged 18-30 years in good health. The CDR3 runs from the conserved cysteine through the conserved F or W. The order of the fields is J gene, clone size, D gene, V gene, CDR3 protein, CDR3 DNA. The D gene is left open where the match is weak. Only some rows state a clone size, as once, few, many or a class for expanded clones.

j_call: TRBJ1-1
clone_size: once
d_call: .
v_call: TRBV2
cdr3_aa: CASSDEGGGTEAFF
cdr3_nt: TGTGCCAGCAGTGATGAGGGAGGGGGGACTGAAGCTTTCTTT

j_call: TRBJ1-1
clone_size: .
d_call: .
v_call: TRBV18
cdr3_aa: CASSPSLGQGRTEAFF
cdr3_nt: TGTGCCAGCTCACCAAGTTTAGGCCAGGGGCGAACTGAAGCTTTCTTT

j_call: TRBJ1-5
clone_size: .
d_call: .
v_call: TRBV6-5
cdr3_aa: CASSLGQNSNQPQHF
cdr3_nt: TGTGCCAGCAGTTTAGGGCAGAATAGCAATCAGCCCCAGCATTTT

j_call: TRBJ2-5
clone_size: .
d_call: TRBD2
v_call: TRBV4-3
cdr3_aa: CASSQESGLAGETQYF
cdr3_nt: TGCGCCAGCAGCCAAGAGTCGGGACTAGCGGGAGAGACCCAGTACTTC

j_call: TRBJ2-7
clone_size: .
d_call: .
v_call: TRBV28
cdr3_aa: CASSLGYEQYF
cdr3_nt: TGTGCCAGCAGTTTAGGCTACGAGCAGTACTTC

j_call: TRBJ1-1
clone_size: .
d_call: .
v_call: TRBV11-3
cdr3_aa: CASSFDSLNTEAFF
cdr3_nt: TGTGCCAGCAGCTTCGACAGCTTGAACACTGAAGCTTTCTTT

j_call: TRBJ2-3
clone_size: once
d_call: TRBD2
v_call: TRBV5-1
cdr3_aa: CASMREHTDTQYF
cdr3_nt: TGCGCCAGCATGCGGGAGCACACAGATACGCAGTATTTT

j_call: TRBJ1-1
clone_size: .
d_call: .
v_call: TRBV5-1
cdr3_aa: CASSFRDSNTEAFF
cdr3_nt: TGCGCCAGCAGCTTCCGGGACTCGAACACTGAAGCTTTCTTT

j_call: TRBJ2-1
clone_size: .
d_call: .
v_call: TRBV11-3
cdr3_aa: CASSLQNNEQFF
cdr3_nt: TGTGCCAGCAGCTTACAGAACAATGAGCAGTTCTTC

j_call: TRBJ1-3
clone_size: .
d_call: TRBD1
v_call: TRBV19
cdr3_aa: CASSPRDRPSGNTIYF
cdr3_nt: TGTGCCAGTAGTCCCCGGGACAGACCTTCTGGAAACACCATATATTTT

j_call: TRBJ1-3
clone_size: once
d_call: .
v_call: TRBV5-1
cdr3_aa: CASSLVSSRPPGNTIYF
cdr3_nt: TGCGCCAGCAGCTTGGTAAGCTCCCGACCCCCTGGAAACACCATATATTTT

j_call: TRBJ2-3
clone_size: .
d_call: TRBD2
v_call: TRBV13
cdr3_aa: CASRRLAGADTQYF
cdr3_nt: TGTGCCAGCAGGCGCCTAGCGGGAGCAGATACGCAGTATTTT

j_call: TRBJ2-1
clone_size: .
d_call: .
v_call: TRBV19
cdr3_aa: CASMRAGLGQFF
cdr3_nt: TGTGCCAGTATGAGGGCAGGGTTGGGGCAGTTCTTC

j_call: TRBJ1-3
clone_size: .
d_call: TRBD1
v_call: TRBV7-3
cdr3_aa: CASSKYYRSGGTGNTIYF
cdr3_nt: TGTGCCAGCAGCAAATATTACAGGTCAGGGGGCACTGGAAACACCATATATTTT

j_call: TRBJ2-2
clone_size: few
d_call: .
v_call: TRBV18
cdr3_aa: CASSPPGVTGELFF
cdr3_nt: TGTGCCAGCTCACCACCGGGGGTCACCGGGGAGCTGTTTTTT

j_call: TRBJ1-2
clone_size: .
d_call: TRBD1
v_call: TRBV6-1
cdr3_aa: CASSEVRDRGGYTF
cdr3_nt: TGTGCCAGCAGTGAGGTCCGGGACAGGGGAGGCTACACCTTC

j_call: TRBJ2-3
clone_size: .
d_call: .
v_call: TRBV18
cdr3_aa: CASSPPGRGTDTQYF
cdr3_nt: TGTGCCAGCTCACCACCTGGGAGAGGCACAGATACGCAGTATTTT

j_call: TRBJ1-6
clone_size: .
d_call: TRBD1
v_call: TRBV19
cdr3_aa: CASSIQGGNSPLHF
cdr3_nt: TGTGCCAGTAGTATTCAGGGGGGAAATTCACCCCTCCACTTT

j_call: TRBJ2-5
clone_size: .
d_call: .
v_call: TRBV6-1
cdr3_aa: CASKDRQETQYF
cdr3_nt: TGTGCCAGCAAGGACCGCCAAGAGACCCAGTACTTC

j_call: TRBJ1-5
clone_size: .
d_call: .
v_call: TRBV30
cdr3_aa: CAWSERQGFGNQPQHF
cdr3_nt: TGTGCCTGGAGTGAGCGCCAGGGGTTTGGCAATCAGCCCCAGCATTTT

j_call: TRBJ1-2
clone_size: .
d_call: .
v_call: TRBV4-3
cdr3_aa: CASSQDPRGSNYGYTF
cdr3_nt: TGCGCCAGCAGCCAAGATCCTAGGGGTTCAAACTATGGCTACACCTTC

j_call: TRBJ2-5
clone_size: .
d_call: .
v_call: TRBV2
cdr3_aa: CASSEEWAGTQYF
cdr3_nt: TGTGCCAGCAGTGAAGAATGGGCAGGGACCCAGTACTTC

j_call: TRBJ2-7
clone_size: .
d_call: TRBD1
v_call: TRBV7-8
cdr3_aa: CASSLGQGAYEQYF
cdr3_nt: TGTGCCAGCAGCCTGGGACAGGGAGCCTACGAGCAGTACTTC

j_call: TRBJ2-7
clone_size: .
d_call: .
v_call: TRBV2
cdr3_aa: CASAGASTYEQYF
cdr3_nt: TGTGCCAGCGCAGGGGCCTCGACCTACGAGCAGTACTTC

j_call: TRBJ2-3
clone_size: .
d_call: TRBD1
v_call: TRBV5-5
cdr3_aa: CASSLVGTASTDTQYF
cdr3_nt: TGTGCCAGCAGCTTGGTGGGGACAGCTAGCACAGATACGCAGTATTTT

j_call: TRBJ1-4
clone_size: .
d_call: .
v_call: TRBV2
cdr3_aa: CASSAEQLATNEKLFF
cdr3_nt: TGTGCCAGCAGTGCAGAGCAGCTTGCAACTAATGAAAAACTGTTTTTT

j_call: TRBJ2-2
clone_size: .
d_call: .
v_call: TRBV2
cdr3_aa: CASRFARGTGELFF
cdr3_nt: TGTGCCAGTCGATTCGCGAGGGGTACCGGGGAGCTGTTTTTT

j_call: TRBJ2-3
clone_size: once
d_call: TRBD2
v_call: TRBV5-8
cdr3_aa: CASSLEWGGDTQYF
cdr3_nt: TGTGCCAGCAGCTTGGAGTGGGGGGGAGATACGCAGTATTTT

j_call: TRBJ1-1
clone_size: .
d_call: TRBD1
v_call: TRBV10-3
cdr3_aa: CAISVWQGGTEAFF
cdr3_nt: TGTGCCATCAGTGTTTGGCAGGGGGGCACTGAAGCTTTCTTT

j_call: TRBJ1-1
clone_size: .
d_call: TRBD1
v_call: TRBV28
cdr3_aa: CASRTGGLVRETEAFF
cdr3_nt: TGTGCCAGCAGGACAGGGGGGTTGGTGAGGGAAACTGAAGCTTTCTTT

j_call: TRBJ2-2
clone_size: .
d_call: TRBD2
v_call: TRBV5-1
cdr3_aa: CASSQTSGNTGELFF
cdr3_nt: TGCGCCAGCAGCCAGACTAGCGGTAACACCGGGGAGCTGTTTTTT

j_call: TRBJ1-5
clone_size: .
d_call: .
v_call: TRBV18
cdr3_aa: CASSPRDAGAPQHF
cdr3_nt: TGTGCCAGCTCACCAAGGGATGCGGGCGCGCCCCAGCATTTT

j_call: TRBJ2-2
clone_size: .
d_call: .
v_call: TRBV4-3
cdr3_aa: CASSQDSGTKWGEHTGELFF
cdr3_nt: TGCGCCAGCAGCCAAGATTCCGGAACCAAGTGGGGGGAACACACCGGGGAGCTGTTTTTT

j_call: TRBJ1-5
clone_size: .
d_call: TRBD1
v_call: TRBV6-5
cdr3_aa: CASSKGTGVQPQHF
cdr3_nt: TGTGCCAGCAGTAAGGGGACAGGGGTTCAGCCCCAGCATTTT

j_call: TRBJ2-3
clone_size: .
d_call: TRBD2
v_call: TRBV30
cdr3_aa: CAWRFSGGRTDTQYF
cdr3_nt: TGTGCCTGGAGATTTAGCGGGGGACGCACAGATACGCAGTATTTT

j_call: TRBJ2-5
clone_size: .
d_call: TRBD1
v_call: TRBV5-1
cdr3_aa: CASSRGWDSPETQYF
cdr3_nt: TGCGCCAGCAGCAGGGGATGGGACAGCCCAGAGACCCAGTACTTC

j_call: TRBJ2-7
clone_size: once
d_call: .
v_call: TRBV4-3
cdr3_aa: CASSQDLGEKQYF
cdr3_nt: TGCGCCAGCAGCCAAGATCTGGGGGAAAAGCAGTACTTC

j_call: TRBJ1-5
clone_size: .
d_call: .
v_call: TRBV19
cdr3_aa: CASSRGALGNQPQHF
cdr3_nt: TGTGCCAGTAGTAGGGGAGCTTTGGGCAATCAGCCCCAGCATTTT

j_call: TRBJ2-7
clone_size: .
d_call: TRBD1
v_call: TRBV6-1
cdr3_aa: CASSEPRTGLPYEQYF
cdr3_nt: TGTGCCAGCAGTGAACCGAGGACAGGGCTACCCTACGAGCAGTACTTC

j_call: TRBJ1-2
clone_size: .
d_call: .
v_call: TRBV19
cdr3_aa: CASSIPGDYGYTF
cdr3_nt: TGTGCCAGTAGTATCCCCGGGGACTATGGCTACACCTTC

j_call: TRBJ1-6
clone_size: .
d_call: .
v_call: TRBV6-5
cdr3_aa: CASSYSSGGGKSPLHF
cdr3_nt: TGTGCCAGCAGTTACAGTTCTGGGGGCGGAAAGTCACCCCTCCACTTT

j_call: TRBJ2-5
clone_size: .
d_call: .
v_call: TRBV14
cdr3_aa: CASSQPGAQTQYF
cdr3_nt: TGTGCCAGCAGCCAACCAGGGGCACAGACCCAGTACTTC

j_call: TRBJ2-7
clone_size: .
d_call: .
v_call: TRBV29-1
cdr3_aa: CSVRTRLSHEQYF
cdr3_nt: TGCAGCGTACGGACCCGACTCAGCCACGAGCAGTACTTC

j_call: TRBJ2-2
clone_size: .
d_call: .
v_call: TRBV20-1
cdr3_aa: CSARGPGELFF
cdr3_nt: TGCAGTGCTAGAGGCCCCGGGGAGCTGTTTTTT

j_call: TRBJ1-5
clone_size: .
d_call: .
v_call: TRBV5-4
cdr3_aa: CASSHGGDNQPQHF
cdr3_nt: TGTGCCAGCAGCCACGGGGGGGACAATCAGCCCCAGCATTTT

j_call: TRBJ1-2
clone_size: .
d_call: .
v_call: TRBV5-4
cdr3_aa: CASSSTGGFGYTF
cdr3_nt: TGTGCCAGCAGCTCTACTGGGGGGTTTGGCTACACCTTC

j_call: TRBJ2-1
clone_size: .
d_call: TRBD1
v_call: TRBV4-2
cdr3_aa: CASSQEPGQGGNEQFF
cdr3_nt: TGTGCCAGCAGCCAGGAACCGGGACAGGGAGGCAATGAGCAATTCTTC

j_call: TRBJ2-7
clone_size: .
d_call: .
v_call: TRBV7-2
cdr3_aa: CASSPGTSYEQYF
cdr3_nt: TGTGCCAGCAGCCCGGGGACTTCCTACGAGCAGTACTTC

j_call: TRBJ2-3
clone_size: .
d_call: TRBD2
v_call: TRBV28
cdr3_aa: CASSFLSGGGTDTQYF
cdr3_nt: TGTGCCAGCAGTTTTCTTAGCGGGGGGGGCACAGATACGCAGTATTTT

j_call: TRBJ2-3
clone_size: once
d_call: TRBD2
v_call: TRBV28
cdr3_aa: CASSPRRTRHTDTQYF
cdr3_nt: TGTGCCAGCAGTCCCCGAAGGACTAGACACACAGATACGCAGTATTTT

j_call: TRBJ1-5
clone_size: .
d_call: .
v_call: TRBV6-1
cdr3_aa: CASSEGQALNQPQHF
cdr3_nt: TGTGCCAGCAGTGAAGGTCAGGCCTTAAATCAGCCCCAGCATTTT

j_call: TRBJ1-2
clone_size: .
d_call: .
v_call: TRBV28
cdr3_aa: CASLNRLRRGYTF
cdr3_nt: TGTGCCAGCCTAAACAGGCTTCGCCGTGGCTACACCTTC